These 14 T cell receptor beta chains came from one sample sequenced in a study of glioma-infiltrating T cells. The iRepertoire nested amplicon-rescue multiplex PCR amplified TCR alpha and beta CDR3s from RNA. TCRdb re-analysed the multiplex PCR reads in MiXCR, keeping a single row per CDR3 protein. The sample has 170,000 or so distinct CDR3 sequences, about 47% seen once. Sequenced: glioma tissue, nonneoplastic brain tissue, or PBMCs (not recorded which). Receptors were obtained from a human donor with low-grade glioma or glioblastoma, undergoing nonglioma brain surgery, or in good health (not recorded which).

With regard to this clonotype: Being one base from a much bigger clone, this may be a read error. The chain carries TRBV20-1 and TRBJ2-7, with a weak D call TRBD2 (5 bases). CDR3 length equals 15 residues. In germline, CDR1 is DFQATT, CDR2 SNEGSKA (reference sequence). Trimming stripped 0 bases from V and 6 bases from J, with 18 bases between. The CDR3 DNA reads TGCAGTGCTAGAGACAGACTGAGCTCAGCGGCCGAGCAGTACTTC. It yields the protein CSARDRLSSAAEQYF.

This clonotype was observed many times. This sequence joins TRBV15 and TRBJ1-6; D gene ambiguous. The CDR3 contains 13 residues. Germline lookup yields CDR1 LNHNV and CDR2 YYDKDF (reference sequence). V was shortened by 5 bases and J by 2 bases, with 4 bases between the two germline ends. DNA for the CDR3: TGTGCCACCAGCGATACCTATAATTCACCCCTCCACTTT. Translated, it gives CATSDTYNSPLHF. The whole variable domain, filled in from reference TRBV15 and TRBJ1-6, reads DAMVIQNPRYQVTQFGKPVTLSCSQTLNHNVMYWYQQKSSQAPKLLFHYYDKDFNNEADTPDNFQSRRPNTSFCFLDIRSPGLGDTAMYLCATSDTYNSPLHFGNGTRLTVT.

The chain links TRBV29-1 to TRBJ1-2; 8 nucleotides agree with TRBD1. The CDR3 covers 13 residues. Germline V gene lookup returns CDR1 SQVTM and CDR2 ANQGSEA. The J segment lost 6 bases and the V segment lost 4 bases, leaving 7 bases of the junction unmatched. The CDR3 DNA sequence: TGCAGCGTTGCAGGGCAGGGGGCGCATGGCTACACCTTC. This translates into CSVAGQGAHGYTF.

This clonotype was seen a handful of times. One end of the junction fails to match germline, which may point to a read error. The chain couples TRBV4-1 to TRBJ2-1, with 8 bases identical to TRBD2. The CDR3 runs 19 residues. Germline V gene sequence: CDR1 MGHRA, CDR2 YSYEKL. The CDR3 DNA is TGCGCCAGCAGCCAAGATTTAGTAGCGGGACAAAGAATAAACAATGAGCAGTTATTC. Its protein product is CASSQDLVAGQRINNEQLF.

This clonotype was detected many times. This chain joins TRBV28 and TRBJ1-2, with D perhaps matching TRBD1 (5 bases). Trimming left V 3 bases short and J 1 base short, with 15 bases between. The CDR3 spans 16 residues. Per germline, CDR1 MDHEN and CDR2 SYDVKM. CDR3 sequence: CASSFSDSNLNYGYTF. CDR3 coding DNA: TGTGCCAGCAGTTTCTCCGACAGCAATCTTAACTATGGCTACACCTTC.

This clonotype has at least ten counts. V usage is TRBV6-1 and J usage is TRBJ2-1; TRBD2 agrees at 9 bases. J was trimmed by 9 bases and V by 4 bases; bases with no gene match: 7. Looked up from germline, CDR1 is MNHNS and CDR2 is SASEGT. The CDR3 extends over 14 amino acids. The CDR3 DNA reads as TGTGCCAGCAGTGCCCTACTAGCGGGTTCTGAGCAGTTCTTC. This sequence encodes CASSALLAGSEQFF.

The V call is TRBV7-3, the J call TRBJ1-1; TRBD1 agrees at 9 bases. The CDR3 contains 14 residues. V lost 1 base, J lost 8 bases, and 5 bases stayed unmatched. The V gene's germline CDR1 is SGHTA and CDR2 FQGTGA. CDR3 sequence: CASSLMTGGEEAFF. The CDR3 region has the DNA TGTGCCAGCAGCTTAATGACAGGGGGGGAGGAAGCTTTCTTT.

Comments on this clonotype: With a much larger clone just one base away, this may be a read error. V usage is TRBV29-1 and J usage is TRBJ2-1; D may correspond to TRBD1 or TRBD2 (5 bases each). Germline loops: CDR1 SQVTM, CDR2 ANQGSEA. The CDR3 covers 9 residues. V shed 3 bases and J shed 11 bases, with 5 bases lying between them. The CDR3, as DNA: TGCAGCGTTGAGGGACAGCAGTTCTTC. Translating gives CSVEGQQFF.

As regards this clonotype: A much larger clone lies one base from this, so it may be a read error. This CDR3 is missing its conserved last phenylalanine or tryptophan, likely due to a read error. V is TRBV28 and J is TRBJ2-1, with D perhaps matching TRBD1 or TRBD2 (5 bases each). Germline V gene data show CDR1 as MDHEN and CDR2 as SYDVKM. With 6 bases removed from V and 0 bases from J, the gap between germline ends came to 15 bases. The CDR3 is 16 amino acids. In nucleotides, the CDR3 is TGTGCCAGCAGAAGCCGGGACCCCAGCTCCTACAATGAGCAGTTCTCC. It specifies CASRSRDPSSYNEQFS.

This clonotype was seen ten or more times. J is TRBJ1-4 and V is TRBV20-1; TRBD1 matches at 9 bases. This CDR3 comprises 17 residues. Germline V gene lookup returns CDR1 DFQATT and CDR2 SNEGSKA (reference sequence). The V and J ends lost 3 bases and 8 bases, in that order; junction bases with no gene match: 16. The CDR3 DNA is TGCAGTGCTAGTCTACCCCAACCGGGACAGGGTAGGGAAAAACTGTTTTTT. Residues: CSASLPQPGQGREKLFF.

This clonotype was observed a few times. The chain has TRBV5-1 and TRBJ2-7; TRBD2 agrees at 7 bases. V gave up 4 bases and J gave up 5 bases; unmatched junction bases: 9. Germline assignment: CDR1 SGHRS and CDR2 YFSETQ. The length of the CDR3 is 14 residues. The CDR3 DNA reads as TGCGCCAGCAGCATATCCCAGGGAGGGAACGAGCAGTACTTC. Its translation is CASSISQGGNEQYF. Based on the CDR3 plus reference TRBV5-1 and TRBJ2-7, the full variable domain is KAGVTQTPRYLIKTRGQQVTLSCSPISGHRSVSWYQQTPGQGLQFLFEYFSETQRNKGNFPGRFSGRQFSNSRSEMNVSTLELGDSALYLCASSISQGGNEQYFGPGTRLTVT.

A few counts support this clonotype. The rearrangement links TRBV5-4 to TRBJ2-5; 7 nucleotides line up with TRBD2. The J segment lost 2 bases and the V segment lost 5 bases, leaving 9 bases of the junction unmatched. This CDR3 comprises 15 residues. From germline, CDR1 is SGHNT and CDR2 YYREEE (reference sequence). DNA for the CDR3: TGTGCCAGCAGTCTTACTAGCGACCGACAAGAGACCCAGTACTTC. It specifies CASSLTSDRQETQYF.

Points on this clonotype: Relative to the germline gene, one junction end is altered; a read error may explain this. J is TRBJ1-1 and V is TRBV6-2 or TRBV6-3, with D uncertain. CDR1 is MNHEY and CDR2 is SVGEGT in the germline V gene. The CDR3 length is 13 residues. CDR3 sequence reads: CASSLWDSTEAFF. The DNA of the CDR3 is TGTGCCAGCAGTCTCTGGGATAGTACTGAAGCCTTCTTT.

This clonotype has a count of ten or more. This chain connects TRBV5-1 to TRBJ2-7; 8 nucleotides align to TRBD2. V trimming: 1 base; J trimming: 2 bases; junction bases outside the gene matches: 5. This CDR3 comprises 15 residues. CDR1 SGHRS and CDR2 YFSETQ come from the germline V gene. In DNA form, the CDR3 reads TGCGCCAGCAGCTTGACCGCGGGAGGTACCTACGAGCAGTACTTC. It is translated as CASSLTAGGTYEQYF.